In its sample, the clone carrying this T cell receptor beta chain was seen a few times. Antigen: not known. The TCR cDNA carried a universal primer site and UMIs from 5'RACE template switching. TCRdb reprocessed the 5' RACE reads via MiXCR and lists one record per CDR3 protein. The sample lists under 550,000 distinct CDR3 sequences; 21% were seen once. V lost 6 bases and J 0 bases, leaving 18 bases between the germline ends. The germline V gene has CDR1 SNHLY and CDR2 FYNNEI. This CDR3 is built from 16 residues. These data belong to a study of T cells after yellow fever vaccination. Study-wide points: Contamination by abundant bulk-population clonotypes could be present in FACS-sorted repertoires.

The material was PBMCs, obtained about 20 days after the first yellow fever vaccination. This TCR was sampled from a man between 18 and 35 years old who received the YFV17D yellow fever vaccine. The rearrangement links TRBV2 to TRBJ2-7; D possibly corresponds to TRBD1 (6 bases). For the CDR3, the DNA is TGTGCCAGCAGGCAGGATACAGGGATCCCCTCCTACGAGCAGTACTTC. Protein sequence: CASRQDTGIPSYEQYF.